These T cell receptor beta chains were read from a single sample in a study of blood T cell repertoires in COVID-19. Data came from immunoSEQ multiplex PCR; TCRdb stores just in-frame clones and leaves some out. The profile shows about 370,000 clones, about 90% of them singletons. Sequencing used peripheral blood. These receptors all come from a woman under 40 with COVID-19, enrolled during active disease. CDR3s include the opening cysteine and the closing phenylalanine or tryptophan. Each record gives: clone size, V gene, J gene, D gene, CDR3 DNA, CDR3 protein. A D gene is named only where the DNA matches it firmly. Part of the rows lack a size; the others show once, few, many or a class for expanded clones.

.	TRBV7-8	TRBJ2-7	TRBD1	TGTGCCAGCAGTGGACAGGGGAGGTACGAGCAGTACTTC	CASSGQGRYEQYF
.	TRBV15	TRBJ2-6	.	TGTGCCACCAGCAGAACCCTGGGGACATTCGGCTCTGGGGCCAACGTCCTGACTTTC	CATSRTLGTFGSGANVLTF
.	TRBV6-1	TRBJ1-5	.	TGTGCCAGCAGTGAATTGGCCCGCCTCGTCAATCAGCCCCAGCATTTT	CASSELARLVNQPQHF
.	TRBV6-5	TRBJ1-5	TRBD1	TGTGCCAGCACACAGGGGGCGAGCAATCAGCCCCAGCATTTT	CASTQGASNQPQHF
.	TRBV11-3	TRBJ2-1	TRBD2	TGTGCCAGCAGCCCGGGACTAGCGTACAATGAGCAGTTCTTC	CASSPGLAYNEQFF
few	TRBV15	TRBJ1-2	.	TGTGCCACCAGCAGAGATCGGAGTGTTTGGGGGGATGGCTACACCTTC	CATSRDRSVWGDGYTF
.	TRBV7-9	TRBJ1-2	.	TGTGCCAGCAGCATCAGTAACCCTAACTATGGCTACACCTTC	CASSISNPNYGYTF
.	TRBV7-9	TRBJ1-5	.	TGTGCCAGCAGCCGAGGATCGGGCAATCAGCCCCAGCATTTT	CASSRGSGNQPQHF
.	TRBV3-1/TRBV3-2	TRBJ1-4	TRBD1	TGTGCCAGCAGCCAAGACAGGGGGCGCATCCGTGAAAAACTGTTTTTT	CASSQDRGRIREKLFF
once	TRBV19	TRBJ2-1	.	TGTGCCAGTAGTAAGGGACTTGGTTACAATGAGCAGTTCTTC	CASSKGLGYNEQFF
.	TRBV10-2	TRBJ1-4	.	TGCGCCAGCAGTGTGGGGGGACGAGAAAAACTGTTTTTT	CASSVGGREKLFF
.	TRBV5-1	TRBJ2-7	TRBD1	TGCGCCAGCAGCTTGGCCGGGACAGCGCTCTACGAGCAGTACTTC	CASSLAGTALYEQYF
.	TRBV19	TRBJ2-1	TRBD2	TGTGCCAGTAGTCCCAAGCGGGATTGGAGAAATGAGCAGTTCTTC	CASSPKRDWRNEQFF
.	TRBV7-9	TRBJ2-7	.	TGTGCCAGCAGACCGCTAGGAGACTACGAGCAGTACTTC	CASRPLGDYEQYF
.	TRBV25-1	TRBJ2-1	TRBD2	TGTGCCAGCAGTGCCCTAAAACCGGGACTAGCGGACAATGAGCAGTTCTTC	CASSALKPGLADNEQFF
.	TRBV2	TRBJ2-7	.	TGTGCCAGCAGTGATGAGGTCCACGAGCAGTACTTC	CASSDEVHEQYF
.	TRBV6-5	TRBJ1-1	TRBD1	TGTGCCAGCACCTTCACAGGGGGTGGCACTGAAGCTTTCTTT	CASTFTGGGTEAFF
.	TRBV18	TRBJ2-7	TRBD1	TGTGCCAGCTCATTCGACAGGGCTTCCTACGAGCAGTACTTC	CASSFDRASYEQYF
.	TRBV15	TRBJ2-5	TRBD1	TGTGCCACCAGCAGAACCAACAGGGGCGGGCGAGAGACCCAGTACTTC	CATSRTNRGGRETQYF
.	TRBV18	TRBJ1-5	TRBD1	TGTGCCAGCTCGTGGACAGGGTATAGCAATCAGCCCCAGCATTTT	CASSWTGYSNQPQHF
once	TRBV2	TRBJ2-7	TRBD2	TGTGCCAGCAAGTTGCGGGAGGTCGACGAGCAGTACTTC	CASKLREVDEQYF
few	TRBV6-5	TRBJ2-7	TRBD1	TGTGCCAGCAGTCGGGCCACAGGGGCCTACGAGCAGTACTTC	CASSRATGAYEQYF
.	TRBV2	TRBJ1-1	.	TGTGCCAGTTCTGCACAGGGACCCATGAACACTGAAGCTTTCTTT	CASSAQGPMNTEAFF
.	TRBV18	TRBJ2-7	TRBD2	TGTGCCAGCTCACCACTGGGCAGCGGGAGCTCCTACGAGCAGTACTTC	CASSPLGSGSSYEQYF
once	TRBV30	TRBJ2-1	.	TGTGCCTGGAGTGTAAGGGGGAGCTACAATGAGCAGTTCTTC	CAWSVRGSYNEQFF
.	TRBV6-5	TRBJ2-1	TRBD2	TGTGCCAGCCGCCTAGCGGGAGGGTACAATGAGCAGTTCTTC	CASRLAGGYNEQFF
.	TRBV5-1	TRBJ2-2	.	TGCGCCAGCAGCTTGAGGCTAGCCACGAACACCGGGGAGCTGTTTTTT	CASSLRLATNTGELFF
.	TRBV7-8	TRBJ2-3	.	TGTGCCAGCAGCATAGGGCTTAGCACAGATACGCAGTATTTT	CASSIGLSTDTQYF
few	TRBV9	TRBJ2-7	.	TGTGCCAGCAGCGTAGACCCGGGGGCCTACGAGCAGTACTTC	CASSVDPGAYEQYF
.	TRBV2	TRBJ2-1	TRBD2	TGTGCCAGCAGTGAAGCGCTCAGCGGGAGGGACAATGAGCAGTTCTTC	CASSEALSGRDNEQFF
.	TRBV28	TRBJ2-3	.	TGTGCCAGCAGTCTGGAGGGGGATACGCAGTATTTT	CASSLEGDTQYF
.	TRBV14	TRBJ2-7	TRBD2	TGTGCCAGCAGTCGGGCTAGCGGACCCTACGAGCAGTACTTC	CASSRASGPYEQYF
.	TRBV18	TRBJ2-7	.	TGTGCCAGCTCAGGTTTTCAGGGTAACGAGCAGTACTTC	CASSGFQGNEQYF
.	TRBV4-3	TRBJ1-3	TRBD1	TGCGCCAGCAGCCAAGATCTTCTCACAGGGGTTGGAAACACCATATATTTT	CASSQDLLTGVGNTIYF
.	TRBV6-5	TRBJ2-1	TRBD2	TGTGCCAGCAGTTACGAGATAGCGGGAGGTAATGAGCAGTTCTTC	CASSYEIAGGNEQFF
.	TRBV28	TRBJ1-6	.	TGTGCCAGCAGGAGGACATTACTCTATAATTCACCCCTCCACTTT	CASRRTLLYNSPLHF
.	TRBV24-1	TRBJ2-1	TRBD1	TGTGCCACCAGTAGGACAGGAGCCAGCTCCTACAATGAGCAGTTCTTC	CATSRTGASSYNEQFF
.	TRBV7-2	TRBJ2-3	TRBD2	TGTGCCAGCAGCTTGGCACCTAGCGGGAGGGGGGCAGATACGCAGTATTTT	CASSLAPSGRGADTQYF
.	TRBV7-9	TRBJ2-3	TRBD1	TGTGCCAGCACCGGGACAGGGTCCACAGATACGCAGTATTTT	CASTGTGSTDTQYF
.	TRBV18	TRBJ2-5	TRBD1	TGTGCCAGCTCACCACCGGGGAGGACAGGGCTCCAAGAGACCCAGTACTTC	CASSPPGRTGLQETQYF
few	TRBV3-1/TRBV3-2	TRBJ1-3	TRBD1	TGTGCCAGCAGCCAATACCGGGACAGCTCTGGAAACACCATATATTTT	CASSQYRDSSGNTIYF
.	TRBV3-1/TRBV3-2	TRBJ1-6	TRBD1	TGTGCCAGCAGCCAAGAGTCGCCAGGGGGAAATTCACCCCTCCACTTT	CASSQESPGGNSPLHF
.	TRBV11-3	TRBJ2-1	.	TGTGCCAGCAGCTTGAGTTACGCCTACAATGAGCAGTTCTTC	CASSLSYAYNEQFF
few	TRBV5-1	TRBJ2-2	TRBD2	TGCGCCAGCAGGGGACTAGCGGGCGAAAACACCGGGGAGCTGTTTTTT	CASRGLAGENTGELFF
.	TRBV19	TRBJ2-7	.	TGTGCCAGTAGTAGGGACAACTCCTACGAGCAGTACTTC	CASSRDNSYEQYF
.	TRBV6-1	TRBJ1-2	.	TGTGCCAGCAGTGAGCCCCCTACAGTTAAACCTTATGGCTACACCTTC	CASSEPPTVKPYGYTF
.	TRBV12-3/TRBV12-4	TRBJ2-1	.	TGTGCCAGTCGAGGGGGAGAGTACAATGAGCAGTTCTTC	CASRGGEYNEQFF
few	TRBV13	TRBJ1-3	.	TGTGCCAGCAGCTCCAGGGCGGAAGTTGGTAACACCATATATTTT	CASSSRAEVGNTIYF
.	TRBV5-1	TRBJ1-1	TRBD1	TGCGCCAGCAGCAGTCACAGGGGAAGTGAAGCTTTCTTT	CASSSHRGSEAFF
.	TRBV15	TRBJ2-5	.	TGTGCCACCAGCAGAGATCTTTTAGGGGCCTCCGGGGAGACCCAGTACTTC	CATSRDLLGASGETQYF
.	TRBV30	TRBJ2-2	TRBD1	TGTGCCTGGAGGGACAGGGGGGTGTGGACCGGGGAGCTGTTTTTT	CAWRDRGVWTGELFF
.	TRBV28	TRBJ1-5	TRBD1	TGTGCCAGCAGTTTCCGGACAGGGGGCGGACAGCCCCAGCATTTT	CASSFRTGGGQPQHF
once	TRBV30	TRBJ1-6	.	TGTGCCTGCACGGGTTTTGTCAATTCACCCCTCCACTTT	CACTGFVNSPLHF
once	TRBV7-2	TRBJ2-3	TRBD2	TGTGCCAGCAGCTTAGCGGGACTAGCGGGAGTGGTAGATACGCAGTATTTT	CASSLAGLAGVVDTQYF
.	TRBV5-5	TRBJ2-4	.	TGTGCCAGCAGCCCTTCGACCTCGGGAAACATTCAGTACTTC	CASSPSTSGNIQYF
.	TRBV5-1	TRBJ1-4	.	TGCGCCAGCAGCTTGGGGCAGGGGAAGGATGAAAAACTGTTTTTT	CASSLGQGKDEKLFF
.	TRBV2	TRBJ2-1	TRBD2	TGTGCCAGCAGTGTCTCTAGCGGGGGGGGTGAGCAGTTCTTC	CASSVSSGGGEQFF
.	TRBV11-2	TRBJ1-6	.	TGTGCCAGCAGCTCGGAGGGGTTACGGAATTCACCCCTCCACTTT	CASSSEGLRNSPLHF